The present entry profiles one T cell receptor beta chain with its context. The antigen remains undetermined. The data were taken from a study of breast tumors, draining lymph nodes, adjacent tissues. Study-level points and caveats: Most tumor T cells seemingly derive from lymph node, then expand in tumor. That most tumor T cells come from lymph nodes remained unproven. Compared with basal-like, luminal-like tumors shared significantly more repertoire with nontumor tissue. Compared with lymph nodes, tumors were less diverse; compared with nontumor tissue, more.

Samples came from axillary lymph nodes draining the breast cancer. The V gene's germline CDR1 is DFQATT and CDR2 SNEGSKA (reference sequence). The V end was cut by 7 bases, the J end by 3 bases, with 8 bases between. This CDR3 has 11 residues. TCRdb recomputed calls from the multiplex PCR reads with MiXCR, one row per CDR3 protein. The sample has 200,000 or so distinct CDR3 sequences; over 25% are singletons. This clonotype originated in a female donor with breast cancer. Some clones in this sample may be carry-over from other donors' samples. The chain employs TRBV20-1 and TRBJ2-3; D uncertain. The specimen was axillary lymph node tissue. CDR3 nucleotide sequence: TGCAGTGGTGGAATTACAGATACGCAGTATTTT. It is translated as CSGGITDTQYF.